Shown below are 30 T cell receptor beta chains from a single sample sequenced in a study of CD8+ T cells in alopecia areata. The sample's treatment: oral pan-JAK inhibitor, 5-10 mg twice daily. Following extraction, RNA underwent reverse transcription to cDNA, which served as the sequencing template. Libraries were prepared by immunoSEQ multiplex PCR; TCRdb keeps only in-frame clonotypes and omits some of them. Seen here are tens of thousands of clones, about 45% observed once, and the top ten hold 20%. The source material was CD8+ T cells sorted from blood, sampled at roughly week 36, from a patient treated with tofacitinib. These receptors originate from a human donor with alopecia areata.

CDR3 amino acids: CSVDYRGNSNQPQHF. The CDR3 nucleotides are TGCAGCGTTGATTACAGGGGGAATAGCAATCAGCCCCAGCATTTT. V is TRBV29-1 and J is TRBJ1-5, with 8 bases lining up with TRBD1. Germline CDR1 reads SQVTM; CDR2 reads ANQGSEA. The CDR3 has 15 residues. After removal of 3 bases from V and 0 bases from J, the junction contained 4 bases not matched to a gene.

Only a few counts were recorded for this clone. The chain combines TRBV7-8 with TRBJ2-1; perhaps D is TRBD1 or TRBD2 (5 bases each). This CDR3 has 15 residues. Germline CDR1 reads SGHVS; CDR2 reads FQNEAQ. V lost 0 bases and J 0 bases, leaving 6 bases between the germline ends. The CDR3 bases are TGTGCCAGCAGCTTAGCGGGGGACTCCTACAATGAGCAGTTCTTC. It yields the protein CASSLAGDSYNEQFF. Looking up the rest from reference TRBV7-8 and TRBJ2-1 gives the full variable domain: GAGVSQSPRYKVAKRGQDVALRCDPISGHVSLFWYQQALGQGPEFLTYFQNEAQLDKSGLPSDRFFAERPEGSVSTLKIQRTQQEDSAVYLCASSLAGDSYNEQFFGPGTRLTVL.

This clone was seen only a few times. The J gene is TRBJ2-3, the V gene TRBV7-2; D remains unclear. The ends were cut back, 1 base at V and 2 bases at J, with 10 bases in the middle. The germline gives CDR1 SGHTA, CDR2 FQGNSA. This CDR3 contains 15 residues. The DNA of the CDR3 is TGTGCCAGCAGCTTAGGGGCAGCGAACACAGATACGCAGTATTTT. This encodes CASSLGAANTDTQYF.

A few counts support this clone. J is TRBJ2-1 and V is TRBV2; TRBD2 matches at 8 bases. CDR3 length: 13 amino acids. Germline CDR1 reads SNHLY; CDR2 reads FYNNEI. Germline trimming cut 6 bases from V and 8 bases from J; bases unmatched to any gene: 6. For the CDR3, the DNA is TGTGCCAGCAGGAGCGGGAGTAGCTATGAGCAGTTCTTC. This sequence encodes CASRSGSSYEQFF.

This clone has a handful of counts. In nucleotides, the CDR3 is TGCAGCGTTGTCGTGCGGACCGCTGGCACAGATACGCAGTATTTT. Protein product: CSVVVRTAGTDTQYF. V is TRBV29-1 and J is TRBJ2-3; D is ambiguous. Germline CDR1 and CDR2: SQVTM and ANQGSEA. This CDR3 contains 15 residues. V was trimmed by 4 bases and J by 1 base, leaving 15 bases between them.

The chain couples TRBV5-1 to TRBJ2-3; TRBD1 might be the D (6 bases). V was pared by 0 bases and J by 0 bases, with 8 bases between. The germline V gene has CDR1 SGHRS and CDR2 YFSETQ. This CDR3 is built from 15 residues. This CDR3 reads CASSLEGDSTDTQYF. The CDR3 nucleotides read TGCGCCAGCAGCTTGGAGGGGGACAGCACAGATACGCAGTATTTT.

The rearrangement joins TRBV2 to TRBJ2-1; D is uncertain. V lost 1 base, J lost 2 bases, and 12 bases lay in between. Germline CDR1 is SNHLY and CDR2 is FYNNEI. The length of the CDR3 is 16 residues. As DNA, the CDR3 is TGTGCCAGCAGTGAAGTAGGTGCTTTCCCCTACAATGAGCAGTTCTTC. It yields the protein CASSEVGAFPYNEQFF.

This clone was observed a few times. The chain is built from TRBV4-1 and TRBJ1-5; D is possibly TRBD1 (6 bases). V lost 5 bases to trimming and J lost 2 bases, with 10 bases between them. CDR3 length: 14 amino acids. Per germline, CDR1 MGHRA and CDR2 YSYEKL. The CDR3 reads CASSGRGGNQPQHF. The CDR3 nucleotides read TGCGCCAGCAGCGGGAGGGGGGGCAATCAGCCCCAGCATTTT.

This clone was counted only a few times. The rearrangement links TRBV7-9 to TRBJ2-7; D is uncertain. The germline V and J ends were trimmed by 10 bases and 5 bases, with 18 bases remaining between them. Germline V gene data show CDR1 as SEHNR and CDR2 as FQNEAQ (reference sequence). This CDR3 is 13 amino acids long. The CDR3 reads CATVEGIADEQYF. CDR3 nucleotide sequence: TGTGCCACTGTCGAAGGGATAGCCGACGAGCAGTACTTC.

The chain has TRBV7-8 and TRBJ2-7; D unclear. Germline-derived CDR1 and CDR2 are SGHVS and FQNEAQ. With 4 bases removed from V and 0 bases from J, the gap between germline ends came to 16 bases. The CDR3 extends over 16 amino acids. CDR3 in amino acids: CASSSRFGPSSYEQYF. CDR3 bases: TGTGCCAGCAGCTCACGCTTTGGACCAAGCTCCTACGAGCAGTACTTC.

The rearrangement uses TRBV30 and TRBJ2-7, with no clear D. This CDR3 comprises 12 residues. CDR1 GTSNPN and CDR2 SVGIG come from the germline V gene (reference sequence). The ends were cut back, 1 base at V and 1 base at J, with 5 bases in the middle. The CDR3 protein is CAWSADSYEQYF. CDR3 bases: TGTGCCTGGAGTGCCGATTCCTACGAGCAGTACTTC.

V gene TRBV5-1 combines with J gene TRBJ2-4; 8 nucleotides line up with TRBD2. J gave up 3 bases and V 3 bases, and 11 bases lay outside the gene matches. This CDR3 region has 17 residues. Germline V lookup: CDR1 SGHRS, CDR2 YFSETQ. The CDR3 DNA sequence: TGCGCCAGCAGCTCTCATACTAGCGGAGGTGACAAAAACATTCAGTACTTC. It translates to CASSSHTSGGDKNIQYF.

With respect to this clone: This likely stems from a read error, as it lies one base from a far larger clone. The same CDR3 also results from other DNA sequences found in this sample. The chain combines TRBV7-2 with TRBJ2-3; D possibly corresponds to TRBD2 (5 bases). V lost 5 bases, J lost 9 bases, and 15 bases lay in between. Germline V gene data show CDR1 as SGHTA and CDR2 as FQGNSA. The CDR3 length is 13 residues. CDR3 residues: CASSQDSSGTQYF. The CDR3 coding sequence is TGTGCCAGCAGCCAAGATAGTTCGGGAACGCAGTATTTT.

This clone was seen more than once but under ten times. This chain links TRBV4-3 with TRBJ2-3; tentatively, D is TRBD1 or TRBD2 (6 bases each). With 1 base removed from V and 0 bases from J, the gap between germline ends came to 11 bases. CDR3 length equals 16 residues. Germline V gene sequence: CDR1 LGHNA, CDR2 YSLEER. The CDR3 loop reads CASSQGSGASTDTQYF. In DNA, the CDR3 is TGCGCCAGCAGCCAAGGTTCGGGGGCTAGCACAGATACGCAGTATTTT.

In this sample, this clone turned up a few times. V gene TRBV29-1 combines with J gene TRBJ2-5; D gene uncertain. V was shortened by 4 bases and J by 0 bases, with 12 bases between the two germline ends. Germline-derived CDR1 and CDR2 are SQVTM and ANQGSEA. The CDR3 consists of 14 residues. CDR3 amino acids: CSVVVLGHQETQYF. Written as DNA, the CDR3 is TGCAGCGTTGTTGTGCTGGGCCACCAAGAGACCCAGTACTTC.

The rearrangement links TRBV7-9 to TRBJ2-1; possible D gene TRBD2, 6 bases. The CDR3 has 15 amino acids. The V and J ends lost 5 bases and 4 bases respectively, with 15 bases between them. Germline assignment: CDR1 SEHNR and CDR2 FQNEAQ (reference sequence). The CDR3 nucleotides read TGTGCCAGCAGCCCCGGGCTAGCGCGTTACAATGAGCAGTTCTTC. Encoded protein: CASSPGLARYNEQFF.

The genes are TRBV27 and TRBJ2-7; D is uncertain. Germline assignment: CDR1 MNHEY and CDR2 SMNVEV (reference sequence). This CDR3 spans 14 amino acids. V dropped 6 bases and J dropped 7 bases, with 19 bases sitting between them. The CDR3 is CASSPLGRVGEQYF. The CDR3 DNA reads TGTGCCAGCAGCCCTTTAGGACGGGTGGGTGAGCAGTACTTC.

This sequence joins TRBV28 and TRBJ1-5; possible D gene TRBD1, 5 bases. The CDR3 runs to 14 residues. Trimming took 6 bases from V and 4 from J, leaving 13 bases between them. Germline V gives CDR1 MDHEN, CDR2 SYDVKM. The CDR3 DNA reads as TGTGCCAGCAGCCACAGGAAACCGAATCAGCCCCAGCATTTT. This codes for CASSHRKPNQPQHF.

The chain links TRBV6-1 to TRBJ2-2, with D perhaps given as TRBD1 or TRBD2 (5 bases each). The germline V gene has CDR1 MNHNS and CDR2 SASEGT. The CDR3 length is 15 residues. V lost 3 bases and J lost 4, with 12 bases in between. CDR3 sequence (DNA): TGTGCCAGCAGTGACCGACAGAGGGGCACCGGGGAGCTGTTTTTT. Protein product: CASSDRQRGTGELFF.

This clone was seen more than once but under ten times. The chain recombines TRBV4-3 with TRBJ1-1, with 7 nucleotides matching TRBD1. Germline V CDR1 and CDR2: LGHNA, YSLEER. V gave up 3 bases and J gave up 5 bases; unmatched junction bases: 9. CDR3 length equals 15 residues. The CDR3 bases are TGCGCCAGCAGCCATCGACAGGGAGGCAGTACTGAAGCTTTCTTT. It specifies CASSHRQGGSTEAFF.

Only a few counts were recorded for this clone. V usage is TRBV7-8 and J usage is TRBJ2-5; D is ambiguous. Trimming removed 0 bases at V and 0 bases at J, with 5 bases between. The germline gives CDR1 SGHVS, CDR2 FQNEAQ. CDR3 length: 14 amino acids. The CDR3 DNA follows: TGTGCCAGCAGCTTAGCCCTGTACCAAGAGACCCAGTACTTC. This encodes CASSLALYQETQYF.

V gene TRBV29-1 combines with J gene TRBJ2-1, with 7 positions matching TRBD1. This CDR3 region has 14 residues. Germline lookup yields CDR1 SQVTM and CDR2 ANQGSEA. Trimming at V came to 0 bases and at J to 5 bases, leaving 4 bases not matched to a gene. Here the CDR3 reads CSVEEGQQNNEQFF. The CDR3, as DNA: TGCAGCGTTGAAGAGGGACAGCAGAACAATGAGCAGTTCTTC.

This clone occurred a few times. The chain carries TRBV30 and TRBJ2-1, with 12 bases lining up with TRBD2. V dropped 4 bases and J dropped 3; count of bases not matched to a gene: 7. The CDR3 is 16 residues long. In germline, CDR1 is GTSNPN, CDR2 SVGIG (reference sequence). The CDR3 reads CAWTRGTSGFYNEQFF. Written as DNA, the CDR3 is TGTGCCTGGACCCGAGGGACTAGCGGGTTCTACAATGAGCAGTTCTTC.

This clone was detected a few times. The chain is built from TRBV11-2 and TRBJ2-3; D unclear. The CDR3 length is 15 residues. Trimming left V 4 bases short and J 2 bases short, with 13 bases between. The germline CDR1 and CDR2 sequences are SGHAT and FQNNGV. The CDR3 DNA is TGTGCCAGCAGCTCCTCGGGCCTAACCACAGATACGCAGTATTTT. It translates to CASSSSGLTTDTQYF.

In its sample, this clone was seen a few times. The V call is TRBV19, the J call TRBJ2-1; D is uncertain. The CDR3 sequence is 13 residues long. V was clipped by 5 bases and J by 8 bases, with 13 bases between them. Germline V gene data show CDR1 as LNHDA and CDR2 as SQIVND (reference sequence). CDR3 amino acids: CASSPPPGDEQFF. The CDR3 region has the DNA TGTGCCAGTAGTCCCCCCCCTGGGGATGAGCAGTTCTTC. The full variable domain, with the rest looked up from reference TRBV19 and TRBJ2-1, is DGGITQSPKYLFRKEGQNVTLSCEQNLNHDAMYWYRQDPGQGLRLIYYSQIVNDFQKGDIAEGYSVSREKKESFPLTVTSAQKNPTAFYLCASSPPPGDEQFFGPGTRLTVL.

V and J are TRBV7-9 and TRBJ1-1, with D tentatively TRBD1 (6 bases). The CDR3 is 16 amino acids. V lost 4 bases, J lost 1 base, and 16 bases lay in between. From germline, CDR1 is SEHNR and CDR2 FQNEAQ (reference sequence). CDR3 protein: CASSSPGGAWNTEAFF. The DNA of the CDR3 is TGTGCCAGCAGCTCCCCGGGGGGGGCATGGAACACTGAAGCTTTCTTT.

This chain links TRBV27 with TRBJ2-1; TRBD1 or TRBD2 may be the D gene (6 bases each). The CDR3 covers 14 residues. Trimming took off 8 bases at V and 4 bases at J, with 15 bases between the two ends. Germline V lookup: CDR1 MNHEY, CDR2 SMNVEV (reference sequence). The CDR3 reads CASWERGAYNEQFF. The CDR3 bases are TGTGCCAGCTGGGAGAGGGGGGCTTACAATGAGCAGTTCTTC.

This chain joins TRBV9 and TRBJ2-5; 9 nucleotides match TRBD1. V gave up 4 bases and J gave up 4 bases; unmatched junction bases: 8. The CDR3 has 15 amino acids. CDR1 and CDR2 (germline): SGDLS, YYNGEE. The CDR3 nucleotides are TGTGCCAGCAGCCCAACGGGACAGGGTGGAGAGACCCAGTACTTC. Translating gives CASSPTGQGGETQYF.

This clone showed up just a few times. The V gene is TRBV7-9, the J gene TRBJ2-4; D is unresolved. Germline-derived CDR1 and CDR2 are SEHNR and FQNEAQ (reference sequence). V was shortened by 4 bases and J by 5 bases, with 6 bases between the two germline ends. The CDR3 extends over 12 amino acids. The DNA of the CDR3 is TGTGCCAGCAGCTCCCTGGAAAACATTCAGTACTTC. It yields the protein CASSSLENIQYF.

The chain uses TRBV2 and TRBJ1-2; D ambiguous. The CDR3 loop spans 15 amino acids. V was cut by 7 bases and J by 6 bases, with 21 bases left in between. Germline V gene lookup returns CDR1 SNHLY and CDR2 FYNNEI. The CDR3 region has the DNA TGTGCCAGCACCCTAATAGCCCCGGGTGTCGATGGCTACACCTTC. It codes for CASTLIAPGVDGYTF.